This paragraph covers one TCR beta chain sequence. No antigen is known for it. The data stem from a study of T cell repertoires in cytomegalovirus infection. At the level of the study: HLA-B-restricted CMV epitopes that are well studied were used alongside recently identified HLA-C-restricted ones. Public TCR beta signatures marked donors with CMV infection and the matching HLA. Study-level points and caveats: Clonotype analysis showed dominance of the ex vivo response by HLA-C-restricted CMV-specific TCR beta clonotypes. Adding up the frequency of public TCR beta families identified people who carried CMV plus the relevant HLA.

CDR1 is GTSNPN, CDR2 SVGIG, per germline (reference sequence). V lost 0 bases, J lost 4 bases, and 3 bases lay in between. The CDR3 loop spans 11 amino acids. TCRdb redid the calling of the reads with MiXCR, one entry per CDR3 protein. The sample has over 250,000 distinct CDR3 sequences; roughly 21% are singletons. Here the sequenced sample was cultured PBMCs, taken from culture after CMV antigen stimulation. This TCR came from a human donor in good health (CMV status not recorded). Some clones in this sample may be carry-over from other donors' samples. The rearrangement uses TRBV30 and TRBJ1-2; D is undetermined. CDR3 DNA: TGTGCCTGGAGTGTCGTCTATGGCTACACCTTC. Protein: CAWSVVYGYTF. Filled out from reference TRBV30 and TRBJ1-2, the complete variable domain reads SQTIHQWPATLVQPVGSPLSLECTVEGTSNPNLYWYRQAAGRGLQLLFYSVGIGQISSEVPQNLSASRPQDRQFILSSKKLLLSDSGFYLCAWSVVYGYTFGSGTRLTVV.